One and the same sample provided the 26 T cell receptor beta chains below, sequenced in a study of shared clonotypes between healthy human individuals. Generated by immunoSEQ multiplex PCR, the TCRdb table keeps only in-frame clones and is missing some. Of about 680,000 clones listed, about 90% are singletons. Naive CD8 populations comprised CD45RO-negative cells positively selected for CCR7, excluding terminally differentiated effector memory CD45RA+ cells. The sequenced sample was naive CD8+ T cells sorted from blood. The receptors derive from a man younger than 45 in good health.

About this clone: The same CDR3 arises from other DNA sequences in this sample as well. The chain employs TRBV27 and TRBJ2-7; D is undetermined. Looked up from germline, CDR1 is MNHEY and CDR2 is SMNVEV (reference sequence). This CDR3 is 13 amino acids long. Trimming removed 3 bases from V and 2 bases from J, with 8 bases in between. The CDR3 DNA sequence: TGTGCCAGCAGTTTGACAATCGCCTACGAGCAGTACTTC. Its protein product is CASSLTIAYEQYF.

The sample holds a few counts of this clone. CDR3: CASGLAGQGAGDTQYF. The CDR3, as DNA: TGTGCCAGCGGCCTCGCAGGACAGGGGGCCGGGGATACGCAGTATTTT. V is TRBV27 and J is TRBJ2-3; 11 nucleotides match TRBD1. The V segment lost 8 bases and the J segment 6 bases; nucleotides outside the gene matches: 13. The CDR3 has 16 amino acids. Germline CDR1 reads MNHEY; CDR2 reads SMNVEV (reference sequence).

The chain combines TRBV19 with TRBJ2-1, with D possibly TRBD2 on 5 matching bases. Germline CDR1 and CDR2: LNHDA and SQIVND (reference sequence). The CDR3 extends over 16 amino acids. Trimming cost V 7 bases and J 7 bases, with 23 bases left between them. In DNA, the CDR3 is TGTGCCAGTACCCAGGACTCCCTTCTTGTGAGGAATGAGCAGTTCTTC. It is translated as CASTQDSLLVRNEQFF.

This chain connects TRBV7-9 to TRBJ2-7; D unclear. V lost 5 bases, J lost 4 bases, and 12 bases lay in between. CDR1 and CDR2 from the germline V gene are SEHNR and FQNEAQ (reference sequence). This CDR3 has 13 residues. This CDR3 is CASSATDEYEQYF. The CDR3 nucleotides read TGTGCCAGCAGCGCAACAGATGAATACGAGCAGTACTTC. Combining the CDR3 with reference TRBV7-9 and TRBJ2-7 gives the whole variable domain DTGVSQNPRHKITKRGQNVTFRCDPISEHNRLYWYRQTLGQGPEFLTYFQNEAQLEKSRLLSDRFSAERPKGSFSTLEIQRTEQGDSAMYLCASSATDEYEQYFGPGTRLTVT.

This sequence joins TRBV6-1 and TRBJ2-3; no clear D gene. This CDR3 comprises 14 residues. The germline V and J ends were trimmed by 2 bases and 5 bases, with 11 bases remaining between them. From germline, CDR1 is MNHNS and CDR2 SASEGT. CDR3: CASSELVAKDTQYF. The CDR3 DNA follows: TGTGCCAGCAGTGAACTCGTGGCAAAAGATACGCAGTATTTT.

DNA for the CDR3: TGTGCCAGCAGTTATACCCTCATGAGCTCCTACAATGAGCAGTTCTTC. It yields the protein CASSYTLMSSYNEQFF. The chain joins TRBV28 to TRBJ2-1; D is ambiguous. This CDR3 region has 16 residues. The V and J ends lost 4 bases and 0 bases respectively, with 13 bases between them. In germline, CDR1 is MDHEN, CDR2 SYDVKM. Drawing the rest from reference TRBV28 and TRBJ2-1, the complete variable domain is DVKVTQSSRYLVKRTGEKVFLECVQDMDHENMFWYRQDPGLGLRLIYFSYDVKMKEKGDIPEGYSVSREKKERFSLILESASTNQTSMYLCASSYTLMSSYNEQFFGPGTRLTVL.

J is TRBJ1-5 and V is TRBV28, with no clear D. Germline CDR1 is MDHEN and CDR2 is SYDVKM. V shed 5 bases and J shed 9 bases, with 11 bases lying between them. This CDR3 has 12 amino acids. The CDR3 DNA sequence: TGTGCCAGCAGTCTCCCGTCCGGGCCCCAGCATTTT. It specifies CASSLPSGPQHF.

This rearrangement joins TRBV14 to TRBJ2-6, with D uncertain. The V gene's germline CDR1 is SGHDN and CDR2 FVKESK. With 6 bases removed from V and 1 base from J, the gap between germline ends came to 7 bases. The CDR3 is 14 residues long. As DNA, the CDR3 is TGTGCCAGCAGAAAGTTATCTGGGGCCAACGTCCTGACTTTC. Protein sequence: CASRKLSGANVLTF. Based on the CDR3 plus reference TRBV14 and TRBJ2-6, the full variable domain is EAGVTQFPSHSVIEKGQTVTLRCDPISGHDNLYWYRRVMGKEIKFLLHFVKESKQDESGMPNNRFLAERTGGTYSTLKVQPAELEDSGVYFCASRKLSGANVLTFGAGSRLTVL.

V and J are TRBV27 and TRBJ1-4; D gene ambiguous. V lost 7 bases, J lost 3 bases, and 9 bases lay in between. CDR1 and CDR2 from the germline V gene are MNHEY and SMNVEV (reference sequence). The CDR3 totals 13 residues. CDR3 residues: CASMRSSNEKLFF. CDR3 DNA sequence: TGTGCCAGCATGAGGAGTTCTAATGAAAAACTGTTTTTT.

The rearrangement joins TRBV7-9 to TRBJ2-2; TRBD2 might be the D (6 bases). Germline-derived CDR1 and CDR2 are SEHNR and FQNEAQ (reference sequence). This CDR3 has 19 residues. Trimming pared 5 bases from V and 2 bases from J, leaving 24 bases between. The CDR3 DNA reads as TGTGCCAGCAGCGGCCTGGGCGCGGGATCCGCGGAAAACACCGGGGAGCTGTTTTTT. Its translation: CASSGLGAGSAENTGELFF.

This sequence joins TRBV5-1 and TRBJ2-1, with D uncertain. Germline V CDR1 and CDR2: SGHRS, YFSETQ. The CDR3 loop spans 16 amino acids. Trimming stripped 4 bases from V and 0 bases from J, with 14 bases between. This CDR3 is CASSDCNGSSYNEQFF. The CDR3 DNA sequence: TGCGCCAGCAGCGATTGTAACGGTAGCTCCTACAATGAGCAGTTCTTC.

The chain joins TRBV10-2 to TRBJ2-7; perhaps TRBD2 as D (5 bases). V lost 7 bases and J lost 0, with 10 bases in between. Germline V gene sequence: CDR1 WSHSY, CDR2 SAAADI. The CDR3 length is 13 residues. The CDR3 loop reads CASMKRSSYEQYF. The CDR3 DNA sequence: TGCGCCAGCATGAAGCGGAGCTCCTACGAGCAGTACTTC.

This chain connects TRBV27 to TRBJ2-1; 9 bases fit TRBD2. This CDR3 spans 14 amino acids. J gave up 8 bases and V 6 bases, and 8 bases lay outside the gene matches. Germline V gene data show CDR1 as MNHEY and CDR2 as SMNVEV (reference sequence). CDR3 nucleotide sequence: TGTGCCAGCAGGTTGGCGGGGGGGTTCGATGAGCAGTTCTTC. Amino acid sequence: CASRLAGGFDEQFF.

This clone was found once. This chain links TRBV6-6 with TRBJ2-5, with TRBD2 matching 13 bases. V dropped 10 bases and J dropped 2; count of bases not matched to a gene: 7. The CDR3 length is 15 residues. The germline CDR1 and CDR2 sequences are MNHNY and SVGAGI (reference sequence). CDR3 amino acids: CATGEGLAGQETQYF. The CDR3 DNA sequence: TGTGCCACGGGGGAGGGACTAGCGGGACAAGAGACCCAGTACTTC.

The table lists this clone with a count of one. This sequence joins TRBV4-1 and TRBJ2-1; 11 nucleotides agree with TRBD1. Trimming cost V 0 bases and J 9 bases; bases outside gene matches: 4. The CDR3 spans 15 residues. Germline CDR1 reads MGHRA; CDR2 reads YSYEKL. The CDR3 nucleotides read TGCGCCAGCAGCCAAGATCCGGGACAGGGGGTTGAGCAGTTCTTC. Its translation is CASSQDPGQGVEQFF.

The CDR3 loop reads CASSPPEGKTSYEQYF. CDR3 bases: TGTGCCAGCTCACCACCGGAGGGGAAAACCTCCTACGAGCAGTACTTC. The chain uses TRBV18 and TRBJ2-7; D is perhaps TRBD2 (6 bases). The germline V and J ends were trimmed by 0 bases and 0 bases, with 12 bases remaining between them. The CDR3 extends over 16 amino acids. CDR1 and CDR2 (germline): KGHSH, LQKENI. The full variable domain, with the rest looked up from reference TRBV18 and TRBJ2-7, is NAGVMQNPRHLVRRRGQEARLRCSPMKGHSHVYWYRQLPEEGLKFMVYLQKENIIDESGMPKERFSAEFPKEGPSILRIQQVVRGDSAAYFCASSPPEGKTSYEQYFGPGTRLTVT.

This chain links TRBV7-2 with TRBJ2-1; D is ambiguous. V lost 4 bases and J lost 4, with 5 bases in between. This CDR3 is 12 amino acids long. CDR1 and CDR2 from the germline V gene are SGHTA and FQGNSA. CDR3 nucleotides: TGTGCCAGCAGCTCCGAATACAATGAGCAGTTCTTC. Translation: CASSSEYNEQFF.

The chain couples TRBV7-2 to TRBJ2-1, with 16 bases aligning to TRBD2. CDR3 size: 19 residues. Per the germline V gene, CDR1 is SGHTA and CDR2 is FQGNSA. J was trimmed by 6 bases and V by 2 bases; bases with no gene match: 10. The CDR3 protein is CASSLMLGTSGRAANEQFF. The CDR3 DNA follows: TGTGCCAGCAGCTTAATGCTTGGGACTAGCGGGAGGGCCGCCAATGAGCAGTTCTTC.

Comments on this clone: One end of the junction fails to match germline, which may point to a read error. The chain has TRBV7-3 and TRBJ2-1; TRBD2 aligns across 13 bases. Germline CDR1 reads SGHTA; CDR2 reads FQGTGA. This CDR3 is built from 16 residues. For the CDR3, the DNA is TGTGCCAGCAGCCTAACCGGGACTAGCGGGATCATTGAGCAGTTCTTC. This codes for CASSLTGTSGIIEQFF.

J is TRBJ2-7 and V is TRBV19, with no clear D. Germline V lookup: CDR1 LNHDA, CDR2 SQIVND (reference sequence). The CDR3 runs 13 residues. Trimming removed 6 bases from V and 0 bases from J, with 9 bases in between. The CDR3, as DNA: TGTGCCAGTAGCCTAACCAGCTCCTACGAGCAGTACTTC. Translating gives CASSLTSSYEQYF.

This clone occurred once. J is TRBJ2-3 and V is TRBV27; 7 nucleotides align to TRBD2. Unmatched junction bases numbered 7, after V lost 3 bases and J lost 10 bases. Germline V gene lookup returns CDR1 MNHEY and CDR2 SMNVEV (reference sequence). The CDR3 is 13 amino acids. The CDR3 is CASSFSGAWAQYF. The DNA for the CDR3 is TGTGCCAGCAGTTTCAGCGGGGCTTGGGCGCAGTATTTT.

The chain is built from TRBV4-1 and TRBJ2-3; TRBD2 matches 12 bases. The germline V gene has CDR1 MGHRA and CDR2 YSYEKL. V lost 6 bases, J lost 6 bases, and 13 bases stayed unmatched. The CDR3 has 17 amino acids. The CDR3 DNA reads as TGCGCCAGCAGGTGGGGACTAGCGGGCAAAAGGGCGGATACGCAGTATTTT. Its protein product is CASRWGLAGKRADTQYF.

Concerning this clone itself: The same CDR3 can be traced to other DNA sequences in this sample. The CDR3 loop reads CSAGDNEQFF. The CDR3 DNA reads TGCAGTGCTGGTGACAATGAGCAGTTCTTC. This chain joins TRBV20-1 and TRBJ2-1; D not resolved. The germline V gene encodes CDR1 DFQATT and CDR2 SNEGSKA (reference sequence). The ends were cut back, 5 bases at V and 5 bases at J, with 4 bases in the middle. The CDR3 has 10 amino acids.

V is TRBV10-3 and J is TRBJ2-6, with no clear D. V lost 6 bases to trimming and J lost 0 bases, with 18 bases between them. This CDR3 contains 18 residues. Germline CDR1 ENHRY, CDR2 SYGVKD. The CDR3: CAIRSLKGEDSGANVLTF. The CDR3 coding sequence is TGTGCCATCAGATCCCTAAAAGGTGAAGACTCTGGGGCCAACGTCCTGACTTTC.

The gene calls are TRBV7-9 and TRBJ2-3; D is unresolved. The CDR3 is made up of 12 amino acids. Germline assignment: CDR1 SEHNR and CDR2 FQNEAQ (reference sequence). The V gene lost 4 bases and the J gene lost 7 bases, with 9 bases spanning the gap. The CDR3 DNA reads TGTGCCAGCAGCTCCACAGTAAATACGCAGTATTTT. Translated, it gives CASSSTVNTQYF. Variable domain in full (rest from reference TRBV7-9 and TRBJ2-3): DTGVSQNPRHKITKRGQNVTFRCDPISEHNRLYWYRQTLGQGPEFLTYFQNEAQLEKSRLLSDRFSAERPKGSFSTLEIQRTEQGDSAMYLCASSSTVNTQYFGPGTRLTVL.

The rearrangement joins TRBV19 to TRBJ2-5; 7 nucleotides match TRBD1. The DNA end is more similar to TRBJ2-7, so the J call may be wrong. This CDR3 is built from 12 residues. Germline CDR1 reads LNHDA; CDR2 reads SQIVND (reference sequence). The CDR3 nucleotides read TGTGCCAGTAGTGACAGGGACTACGAGCAGTACTTC. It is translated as CASSDRDYEQYF.